The 10 T cell receptor beta chains in this list originate from one sample, sequenced in a study of blood T cell repertoires in COVID-19. Sequencing used immunoSEQ multiplex PCR; TCRdb keeps in-frame clones, though not all of them. The table lists roughly 570,000 clones, roughly 91% of them singletons, with 7.8% in the top ten. The source material was peripheral blood. All receptors come from a woman in her fifties or sixties with COVID-19, enrolled during active disease.

This rearrangement joins TRBV2 to TRBJ1-2, with D tentatively TRBD1 (6 bases). Trimming removed 5 bases from V and 4 bases from J, with 14 bases in between. From germline, CDR1 is SNHLY and CDR2 FYNNEI. This CDR3 has 14 amino acids. Written as DNA, the CDR3 is TGTGCCAGCAGTTCCGGGGGGGCGGCCTATGGCTACACCTTC. Its protein is CASSSGGAAYGYTF. Filled out from reference TRBV2 and TRBJ1-2, the complete variable domain reads EPEVTQTPSHQVTQMGQEVILRCVPISNHLYFYWYRQILGQKVEFLVSFYNNEISEKSEIFDDQFSVERPDGSNFTLKIRSTKLEDSAMYFCASSSGGAAYGYTFGSGTRLTVV.

The rearrangement links TRBV4-1 to TRBJ2-7; D perhaps matches TRBD2 (6 bases). The V and J ends lost 4 bases and 6 bases respectively, with 16 bases between them. This CDR3 spans 14 amino acids. The germline V gene has CDR1 MGHRA and CDR2 YSYEKL. CDR3 nucleotides: TGCGCCAGCAGCCGCGCCTCCGGGGGTTCCGAGCAGTACTTC. Its protein is CASSRASGGSEQYF.

The rearrangement joins TRBV5-1 to TRBJ2-5; D is undetermined. With 4 bases removed from V and 2 bases from J, the gap between germline ends came to 12 bases. The germline V gene encodes CDR1 SGHRS and CDR2 YFSETQ. The CDR3 length is 14 residues. The CDR3 DNA is TGCGCCAGCAGCCCTGGCGGCAGACAAGAGACCCAGTACTTC. Translated: CASSPGGRQETQYF.

This clone was recorded once. The V call is TRBV29-1, the J call TRBJ1-2; tentative D call: TRBD1 (5 bases). V lost 6 bases to trimming and J lost 3 bases, with 11 bases between them. The V gene's germline CDR1 is SQVTM and CDR2 ANQGSEA. The CDR3 contains 12 residues. CDR3 protein: CSVQGSDYGYTF. CDR3 bases: TGCAGCGTCCAGGGCTCCGACTATGGCTACACCTTC.

The rearrangement uses TRBV7-2 and TRBJ2-5; TRBD1 aligns across 7 bases. CDR3 length equals 15 residues. Germline V gene sequence: CDR1 SGHTA, CDR2 FQGNSA. Trimming removed 5 bases from V and 6 bases from J; junction bases left unmatched: 12. The CDR3 is CASSPNMAGGQTQYF. In nucleotides, the CDR3 is TGTGCCAGCAGCCCCAACATGGCAGGGGGACAGACCCAGTACTTC.

As for this clone: The germline gene is not matched at one end of the junction; a read error may be the cause. The chain couples TRBV19 to TRBJ1-6, with 11 bases lining up with TRBD1. In germline, CDR1 is LNHDA, CDR2 SQIVND (reference sequence). CDR3 size: 17 residues. The CDR3, as DNA: TGTGCCAGCAGTATATGGGGGACAGGGGGAAGCAATTCACCCCTCCACTTT. Protein product: CASSIWGTGGSNSPLHF.

V gene TRBV6-5 combines with J gene TRBJ1-5; no clear D gene. The germline gives CDR1 MNHEY, CDR2 SVGAGI. Trimming stripped 6 bases from V and 4 bases from J, with 10 bases between. The CDR3 runs to 13 residues. CDR3 loop: CASSPSGNQPQHF. The CDR3 nucleotides read TGTGCCAGCAGCCCCTCGGGGAATCAGCCCCAGCATTTT.

The genes are TRBV2 and TRBJ2-1, with 13 bases aligning to TRBD2. The CDR3 sequence is 14 residues long. The germline V gene encodes CDR1 SNHLY and CDR2 FYNNEI. Trimming at V came to 6 bases and at J to 9 bases, leaving 5 bases not matched to a gene. The CDR3 loop reads CASRATSGGTEQFF. The CDR3 DNA reads TGTGCCAGCAGAGCGACTAGCGGGGGGACTGAGCAGTTCTTC.

This chain uses TRBV5-1 with TRBJ1-1; TRBD1 might be the D (5 bases). Per germline, CDR1 SGHRS and CDR2 YFSETQ. CDR3 length: 13 residues. V was cut by 6 bases and J by 1 base, with 10 bases left in between. The CDR3 spells CASTDQGNTEAFF. CDR3 nucleotides: TGCGCCAGCACCGATCAGGGGAACACTGAAGCTTTCTTT.

This clone was seen only once. The genes are TRBV19 and TRBJ1-4, with D unresolved. The V end was cut by 3 bases, the J end by 8 bases, with 7 bases between. Germline V lookup: CDR1 LNHDA, CDR2 SQIVND (reference sequence). CDR3 length: 12 residues. CDR3 loop: CASSIFGEKLFF. The CDR3, as DNA: TGTGCCAGTAGTATCTTCGGGGAAAAACTGTTTTTT.